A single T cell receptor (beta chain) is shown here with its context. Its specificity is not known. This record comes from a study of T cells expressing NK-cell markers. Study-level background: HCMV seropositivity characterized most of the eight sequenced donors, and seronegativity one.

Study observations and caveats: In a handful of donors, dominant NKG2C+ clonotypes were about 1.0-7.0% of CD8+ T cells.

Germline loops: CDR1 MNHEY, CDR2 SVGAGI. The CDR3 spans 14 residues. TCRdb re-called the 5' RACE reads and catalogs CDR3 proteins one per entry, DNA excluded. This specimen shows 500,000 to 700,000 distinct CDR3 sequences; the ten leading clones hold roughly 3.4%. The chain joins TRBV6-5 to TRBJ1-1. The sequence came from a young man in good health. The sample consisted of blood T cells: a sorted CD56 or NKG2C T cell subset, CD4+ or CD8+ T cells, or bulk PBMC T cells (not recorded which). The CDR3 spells CASSYSKVTSEAFF.